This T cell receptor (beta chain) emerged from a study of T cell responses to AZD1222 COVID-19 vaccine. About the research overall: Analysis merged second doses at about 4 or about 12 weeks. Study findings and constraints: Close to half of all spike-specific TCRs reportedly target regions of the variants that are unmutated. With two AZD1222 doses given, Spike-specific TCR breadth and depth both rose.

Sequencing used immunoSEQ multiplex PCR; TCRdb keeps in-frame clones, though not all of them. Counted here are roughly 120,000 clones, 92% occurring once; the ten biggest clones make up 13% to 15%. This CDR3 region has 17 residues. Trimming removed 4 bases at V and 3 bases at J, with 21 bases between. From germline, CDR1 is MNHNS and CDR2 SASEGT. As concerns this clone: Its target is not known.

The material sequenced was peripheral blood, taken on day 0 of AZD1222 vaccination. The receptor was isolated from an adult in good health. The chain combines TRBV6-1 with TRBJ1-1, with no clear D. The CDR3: CASSATVPLTTHTEAFF. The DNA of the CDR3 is TGTGCCAGCAGTGCGACTGTCCCACTCACCACGCACACTGAAGCTTTCTTT.